This T cell receptor beta chain was captured in a study of PD-L1 blockade in urothelial cancer. The study's findings and limits: Tumor-linked clones in blood grew more by 3 weeks in durable-benefit patients.

Germline V gene lookup returns CDR1 SGHRS and CDR2 YFSETQ. Trimming pared 0 bases from V and 8 bases from J, leaving 12 bases between. CDR3 size: 14 residues. The protocol was immunoSEQ multiplex PCR, while the TCRdb copy is restricted to in-frame clones and leaves out a portion. The sample lists 85,000 to 90,000 clones, roughly nine tenths seen once, with around 10% in the top ten. A word on this clone: Its target is not known.

Samples were collected from each patient before treatment and during treatment. Each patient gave between 1 and 8 of them in total. This clonotype originated in a man aged 55 to 69 with urothelial cancer. The chain joins TRBV5-1 to TRBJ1-5, with a weak D call TRBD1 (5 bases). The sample consisted of PBMCs, taken around atezolizumab (anti-PD-L1) treatment. Here the CDR3 reads CASSLGSGMEPQHF. In nucleotides, the CDR3 is TGCGCCAGCAGCTTGGGATCAGGGATGGAGCCCCAGCATTTT. Combining the CDR3 with reference TRBV5-1 and TRBJ1-5 gives the whole variable domain KAGVTQTPRYLIKTRGQQVTLSCSPISGHRSVSWYQQTPGQGLQFLFEYFSETQRNKGNFPGRFSGRQFSNSRSEMNVSTLELGDSALYLCASSLGSGMEPQHFGDGTRLSIL.